The subject of this entry is one T cell receptor beta chain. V lost 2 bases, J lost 4 bases, and 14 bases lay in between. Germline V gene lookup returns CDR1 MNHEY and CDR2 SVGAGI. This CDR3 has 16 amino acids. The authors ran a second PCR of about 6 to 11 cycles using a sample-barcoded 5' primer and a J-beta primer mix. The template-switch adaptor was a 5' adaptor with 12 random nucleotides. It tagged each cDNA molecule. TCRdb processed the 5' RACE reads anew with MiXCR; each CDR3 protein has one entry. The profile shows around 580,000 distinct CDR3 sequences, more than 45% of them singletons. This record belongs to a study of blood T cells in healthy people across ages. Healthy Caucasian individuals from Russia aged roughly 6 to 100 served as donors.

V and J are TRBV6-5 and TRBJ2-2; D is tentatively TRBD1 or TRBD2 (6 bases each). Material for sequencing was blood. The TCR sequence derives from an elderly man in good health. The CDR3 spells CASSYRRGMVTGELFF. CDR3 in DNA: TGTGCCAGCAGTTACAGGAGGGGGATGGTCACCGGGGAGCTGTTTTTT.